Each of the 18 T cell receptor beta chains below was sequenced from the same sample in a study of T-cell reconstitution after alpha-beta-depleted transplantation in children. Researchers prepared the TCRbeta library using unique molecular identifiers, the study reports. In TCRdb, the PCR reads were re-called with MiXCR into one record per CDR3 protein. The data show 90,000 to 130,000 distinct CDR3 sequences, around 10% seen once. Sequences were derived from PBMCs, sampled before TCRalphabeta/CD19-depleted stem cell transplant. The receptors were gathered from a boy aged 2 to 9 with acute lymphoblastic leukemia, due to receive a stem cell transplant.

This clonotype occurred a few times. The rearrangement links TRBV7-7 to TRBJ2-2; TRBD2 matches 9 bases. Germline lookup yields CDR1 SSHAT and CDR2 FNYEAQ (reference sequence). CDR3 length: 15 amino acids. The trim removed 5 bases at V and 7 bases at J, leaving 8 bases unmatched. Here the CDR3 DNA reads TGTGCCAGCAGCCAGGGACTAGCTTCGAACGGGGAGCTGTTTTTT. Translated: CASSQGLASNGELFF.

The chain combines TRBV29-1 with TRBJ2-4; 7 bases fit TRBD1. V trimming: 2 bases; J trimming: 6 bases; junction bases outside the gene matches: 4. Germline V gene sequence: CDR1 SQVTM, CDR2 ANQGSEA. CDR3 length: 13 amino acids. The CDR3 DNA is TGCAGCGTTGAAAAGGGGGCGGGAAACATTCAGTACTTC. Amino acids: CSVEKGAGNIQYF.

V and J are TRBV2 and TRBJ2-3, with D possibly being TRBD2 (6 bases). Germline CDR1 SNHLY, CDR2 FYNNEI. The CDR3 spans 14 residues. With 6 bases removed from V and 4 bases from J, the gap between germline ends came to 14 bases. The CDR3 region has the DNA TGTGCCAGCAGAGAATTAGCGGAGCCAGATACGCAGTATTTT. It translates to CASRELAEPDTQYF.

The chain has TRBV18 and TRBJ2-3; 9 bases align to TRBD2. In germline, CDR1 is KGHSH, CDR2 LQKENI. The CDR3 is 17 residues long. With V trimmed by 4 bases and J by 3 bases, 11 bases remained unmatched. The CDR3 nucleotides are TGTGCCAGCTCACTAAGACTTCTAGCGGGAAGGACAGATACGCAGTATTTT. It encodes CASSLRLLAGRTDTQYF.

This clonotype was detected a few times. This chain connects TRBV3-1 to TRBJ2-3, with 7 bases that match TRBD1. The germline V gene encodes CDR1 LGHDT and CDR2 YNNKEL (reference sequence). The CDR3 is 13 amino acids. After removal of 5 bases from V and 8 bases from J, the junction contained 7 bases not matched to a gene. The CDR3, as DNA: TGTGCCAGCAGCGAGGGGGCCGCAGGTACGCAGTATTTT. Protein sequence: CASSEGAAGTQYF.

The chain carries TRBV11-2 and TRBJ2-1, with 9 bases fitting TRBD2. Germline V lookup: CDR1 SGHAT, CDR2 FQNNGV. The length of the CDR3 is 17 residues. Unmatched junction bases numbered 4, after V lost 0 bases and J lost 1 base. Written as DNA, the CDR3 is TGTGCCAGCAGCTTAGATGTTCTAGCGGGATCCTACAATGAGCAGTTCTTC. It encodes CASSLDVLAGSYNEQFF. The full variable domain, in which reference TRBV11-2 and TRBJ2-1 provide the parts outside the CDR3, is EAGVAQSPRYKIIEKRQSVAFWCNPISGHATLYWYQQILGQGPKLLIQFQNNGVVDDSQLPKDRFSAERLKGVDSTLKIQPAKLEDSAVYLCASSLDVLAGSYNEQFFGPGTRLTVL.

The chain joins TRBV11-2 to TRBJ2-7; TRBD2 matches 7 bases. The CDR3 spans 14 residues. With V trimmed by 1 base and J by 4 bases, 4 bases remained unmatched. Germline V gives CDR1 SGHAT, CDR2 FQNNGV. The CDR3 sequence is CASSLAGLGYEQYF. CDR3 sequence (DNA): TGTGCCAGCAGCTTAGCCGGACTAGGGTACGAGCAGTACTTC.

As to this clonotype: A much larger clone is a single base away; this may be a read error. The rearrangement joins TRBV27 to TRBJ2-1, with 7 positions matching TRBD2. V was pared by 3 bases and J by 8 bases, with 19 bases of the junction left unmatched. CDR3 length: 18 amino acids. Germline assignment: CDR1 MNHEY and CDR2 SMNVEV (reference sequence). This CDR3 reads CASSLRPVVERDIDEQFF. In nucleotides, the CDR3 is TGTGCCAGCAGTTTGCGCCCAGTAGTGGAGCGGGATATCGATGAGCAGTTCTTC.

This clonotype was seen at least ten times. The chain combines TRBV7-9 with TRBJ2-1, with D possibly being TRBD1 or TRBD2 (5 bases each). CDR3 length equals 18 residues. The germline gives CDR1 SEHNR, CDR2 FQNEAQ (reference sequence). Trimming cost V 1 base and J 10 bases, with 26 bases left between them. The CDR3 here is CASSLGGGGTRGRGEQFF. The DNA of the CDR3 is TGTGCCAGCAGCTTAGGAGGCGGTGGTACTAGAGGTAGGGGCGAGCAGTTCTTC.

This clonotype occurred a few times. The CDR3 region has the DNA TGTGCCATCAGTGAGACTAAGACAGGTGCAAACATTCAGTACTTC. Protein product: CAISETKTGANIQYF. V gene TRBV10-3 combines with J gene TRBJ2-4; possible D gene TRBD1, 6 bases. The germline V gene has CDR1 ENHRY and CDR2 SYGVKD. V lost 2 bases to trimming and J lost 6 bases, with 14 bases between them. The CDR3 totals 15 residues.

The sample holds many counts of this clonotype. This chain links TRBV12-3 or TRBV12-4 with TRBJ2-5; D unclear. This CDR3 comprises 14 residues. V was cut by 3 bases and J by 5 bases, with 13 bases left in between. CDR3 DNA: TGTGCCAGCAGTTTTCAGGTCCCCTCTGAGACCCAGTACTTC. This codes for CASSFQVPSETQYF.

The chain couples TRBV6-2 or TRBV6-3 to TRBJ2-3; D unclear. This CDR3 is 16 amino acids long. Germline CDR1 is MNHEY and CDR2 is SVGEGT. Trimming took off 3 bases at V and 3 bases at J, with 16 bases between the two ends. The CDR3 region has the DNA TGTGCCAGCAGTTATACTTCCCGGGCCCCAACAGATACGCAGTATTTT. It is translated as CASSYTSRAPTDTQYF.

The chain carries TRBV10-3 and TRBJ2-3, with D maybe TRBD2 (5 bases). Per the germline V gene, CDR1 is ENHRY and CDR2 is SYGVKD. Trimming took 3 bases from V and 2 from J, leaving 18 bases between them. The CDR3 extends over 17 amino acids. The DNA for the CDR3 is TGTGCCATCAGTGATCCCGTACTAGTTGGGAACACAGATACGCAGTATTTT. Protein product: CAISDPVLVGNTDTQYF.

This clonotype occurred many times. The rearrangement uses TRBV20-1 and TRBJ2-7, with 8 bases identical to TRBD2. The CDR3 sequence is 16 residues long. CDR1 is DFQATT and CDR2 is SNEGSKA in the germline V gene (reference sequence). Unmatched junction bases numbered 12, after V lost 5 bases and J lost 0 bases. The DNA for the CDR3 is TGCAGTGCTCCTCTCTTCGGGAGGGGGAGCTCCTACGAGCAGTACTTC. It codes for CSAPLFGRGSSYEQYF.

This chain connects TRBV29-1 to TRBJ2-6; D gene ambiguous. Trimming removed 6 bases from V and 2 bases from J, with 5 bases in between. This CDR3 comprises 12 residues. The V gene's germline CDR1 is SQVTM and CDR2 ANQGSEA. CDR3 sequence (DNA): TGCAGCGTCGATCCTGGGGCCAACGTCCTGACTTTC. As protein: CSVDPGANVLTF.

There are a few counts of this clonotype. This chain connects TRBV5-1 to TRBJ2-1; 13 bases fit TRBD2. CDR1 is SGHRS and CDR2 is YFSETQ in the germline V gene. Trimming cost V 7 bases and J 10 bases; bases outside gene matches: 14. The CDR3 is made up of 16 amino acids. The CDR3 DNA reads TGCGCCAGCTTCCTACAGCCTGGACTAGCGGGAGTCGAGCAGTTCTTC. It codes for CASFLQPGLAGVEQFF.

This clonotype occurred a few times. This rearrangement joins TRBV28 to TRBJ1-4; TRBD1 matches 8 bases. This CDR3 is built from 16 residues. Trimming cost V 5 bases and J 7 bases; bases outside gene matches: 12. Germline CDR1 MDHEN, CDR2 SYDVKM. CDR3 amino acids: CASSLPNDRGGEKLFF. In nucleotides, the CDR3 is TGTGCCAGCAGTCTTCCCAATGACAGGGGAGGTGAAAAACTGTTTTTT.

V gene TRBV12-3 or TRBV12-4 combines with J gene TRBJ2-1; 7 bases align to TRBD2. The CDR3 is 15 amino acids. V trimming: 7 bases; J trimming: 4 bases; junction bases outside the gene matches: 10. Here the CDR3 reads CASTVSGMQYNEQFF. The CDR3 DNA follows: TGTGCCAGCACCGTCAGCGGGATGCAGTACAATGAGCAGTTCTTC.